This T cell receptor beta chain was captured by sequencing in a study of type 1 regulatory T cells. Using its own MiXCR run on the reads, TCRdb lists one record per CDR3 protein. The data contain over 55,000 distinct CDR3 sequences, 63% of them singletons. Graft donor-derived T-allo10 cells were described as host-alloantigen-specific, anergic, and alloantigen-specifically suppressive. The germline CDR1 and CDR2 sequences are KGHDR and SFDVKD. Trimming cost V 6 bases and J 2 bases, with 15 bases left between them. This CDR3 has 15 amino acids. As for this clonotype: Its antigen is not identified.

This clonotype originated in a human donor in good health. The specimen sequenced was cultured T cells, either the whole culture or a sorted T cell fraction (not recorded which). As to subset: Tr1-enriched cell product generated in vitro against host alloantigens. This rearrangement joins TRBV24-1 to TRBJ2-5, with a weak D call TRBD1 (6 bases). CDR3 sequence (DNA): TGTGCCACCAGTAACACAGGGAAACTTCAAGAGACCCAGTACTTC. It is translated as CATSNTGKLQETQYF.